Shown below are 23 T cell receptor beta chains from a single sample sequenced in a study of beta chain features in type 1 diabetes listed by TCRdb under 2018. The paper's findings and limits, for the study overall: In all four CD4+ subsets, TCRB CDR3 length was moderately but significantly shorter in type 1 diabetes patients.

Receptor amplification or capture employed the immunoSEQ multiplex PCR assay. The entire isolated RNA was reverse transcribed using the High Capacity cDNA Reverse Transcription Kit, and thus expressed TCRB transcripts were sequenced. TCRdb took this table from immuneACCESS and kept in-frame rearrangements with V and J called. Such tables lack part of the clones; where checked against another copy, unresolved V genes explain under half of the gap, and the rest is unexplained. This sample comprises about 240,000 clones, about 14% of them detected only once. The ten largest make up 0.015% to 0.02% of the sample. For these TCRs, the target antigens are not known. The sequencing input was naive CD4+ T cells from blood. The cell subset or site label, as the study defines it: true naive CD4+ T cells. These TCRs come from a man in his thirties or forties with type 1 diabetes.

V is TRBV11-3 and J is TRBJ1-1; 10 bases agree with TRBD1. Germline CDR1 SGHNT, CDR2 YENEEA. CDR3 size: 14 residues. V gave up 5 bases and J gave up 3 bases; unmatched junction bases: 3. This CDR3 is CASSQDRGHTEAFF. In DNA form, the CDR3 reads TGTGCCAGCAGCCAAGACAGGGGGCACACTGAAGCTTTCTTT.

In this sample, this clone turned up a few times. The DNA of the CDR3 is TGTGCCAGCAGTCTCCGGACAGGTTCCTACGAGCAGTACTTC. Its protein product is CASSLRTGSYEQYF. The J gene is TRBJ2-7, the V gene TRBV27; 7 bases line up with TRBD1. Trimming at V came to 5 bases and at J to 1 base, leaving 5 bases not matched to a gene. There are 14 residues in the CDR3. Germline V gives CDR1 MNHEY, CDR2 SMNVEV (reference sequence).

The sample holds a few counts of this clone. The chain links TRBV10-1 to TRBJ2-1; weak D call: TRBD2 (6 bases). This CDR3 has 12 residues. V was shortened by 4 bases and J by 7 bases, with 8 bases between the two germline ends. Germline CDR1 and CDR2: WNHNN and SYGVQD (reference sequence). The CDR3 reads CASSVGGNEQFF. CDR3 in DNA: TGCGCCAGCAGTGTTGGGGGGAATGAGCAGTTCTTC.

The V gene is TRBV19, the J gene TRBJ1-5; no clear D. V was shortened by 4 bases and J by 7 bases, with 11 bases between the two germline ends. CDR1 is LNHDA and CDR2 is SQIVND in the germline V gene (reference sequence). This CDR3 contains 13 residues. The CDR3 bases are TGTGCCAGTAGTACCCCGGGTGGGCAGCCCCAGCATTTT. This translates into CASSTPGGQPQHF.

Only one count was recorded for this clone. This chain joins TRBV7-9 and TRBJ1-1; D is possibly TRBD1 (6 bases). Trimming left V 5 bases short and J 0 bases short, with 13 bases between. The CDR3 is made up of 15 amino acids. CDR1 is SEHNR, CDR2 FQNEAQ, per germline (reference sequence). CDR3: CASSPQTGMNTEAFF. Written as DNA, the CDR3 is TGTGCCAGCAGCCCCCAGACAGGTATGAACACTGAAGCTTTCTTT.

The genes are TRBV12-2 and TRBJ2-1; the table's D gene call, TRBD2, was not cross checked with the DNA. TRBV12-2 constitutes a pseudogene. The length of the CDR3 is 15 residues. CDR3 protein: CASRLGGGSDNEQFF. The CDR3 DNA sequence: TGTGCAAGTCGCTTAGGGGGAGGATCTGACAATGAGCAGTTCTTC.

This clone was picked up a small number of times. The chain uses TRBV30 and TRBJ1-1; maybe TRBD1 (6 bases). Germline CDR1 reads GTSNPN; CDR2 reads SVGIG (reference sequence). Trimming left V 4 bases short and J 0 bases short, with 12 bases between. The CDR3 loop spans 14 amino acids. The CDR3 here is CAWNGQQMNTEAFF. The CDR3 DNA is TGTGCCTGGAACGGACAGCAAATGAACACTGAAGCTTTCTTT.

In its sample, this clone was seen a few times. The V and J genes are TRBV30 and TRBJ1-5, with 7 nucleotides matching TRBD1. Germline V gene sequence: CDR1 GTSNPN, CDR2 SVGIG (reference sequence). Germline trimming cut 1 base from V and 6 bases from J; bases unmatched to any gene: 6. CDR3 length: 14 residues. The DNA of the CDR3 is TGTGCCTGGAGTGCGGGACAGCAGAGTCAGCCCCAGCATTTT. Translated: CAWSAGQQSQPQHF.

This chain uses TRBV5-6 with TRBJ2-5; 7 nucleotides match TRBD2. The germline V gene has CDR1 SGHDT and CDR2 YYEEEE. This CDR3 is built from 15 residues. The trim removed 1 base at V and 5 bases at J, leaving 8 bases unmatched. The CDR3: CASSLPSKGGETQYF. The CDR3, as DNA: TGTGCCAGCAGCTTGCCCAGCAAGGGAGGGGAGACCCAGTACTTC.

The chain is built from TRBV9 and TRBJ1-1, with D unclear. The CDR3 runs 14 residues. Germline V gene data show CDR1 as SGDLS and CDR2 as YYNGEE. The ends were cut back, 0 bases at V and 1 base at J, with 7 bases in the middle. The CDR3 bases are TGTGCCAGCAGCGTAGTCGGGGAGAACACTGAAGCTTTCTTT. Encoded protein: CASSVVGENTEAFF.

The chain recombines TRBV29-1 with TRBJ2-2, with 9 positions matching TRBD1. CDR3 length: 16 residues. The trim removed 3 bases at V and 5 bases at J, leaving 10 bases unmatched. Germline values: CDR1 SQVTM, CDR2 ANQGSEA. The CDR3 bases are TGCAGCGTTGATAATGCAGGACAGGGGAGAACCGGGGAGCTGTTTTTT. Translating gives CSVDNAGQGRTGELFF.

This clone has a handful of counts. The gene calls are TRBV30 and TRBJ1-4, with D possibly TRBD1 on 5 matching bases. The CDR3 length is 13 residues. The V gene's germline CDR1 is GTSNPN and CDR2 SVGIG (reference sequence). Trimming took 2 bases from V and 8 from J, leaving 12 bases between them. The CDR3 region is CAWSPGGLEKLFF. CDR3 nucleotides: TGTGCCTGGAGTCCCGGGGGTCTAGAAAAACTGTTTTTT.

A few counts support this clone. The chain combines TRBV11-2 with TRBJ2-3; 10 bases fit TRBD2. The V gene's germline CDR1 is SGHAT and CDR2 FQNNGV. The CDR3 spans 16 residues. The V gene end was trimmed by 1 base and the J gene end by 4 bases; junction bases not matched to a gene: 5. This chain's CDR3 is CASSLVPSGGSDTQYF. CDR3 DNA: TGTGCCAGCAGCTTAGTTCCTAGCGGGGGTTCAGATACGCAGTATTTT.

The chain is built from TRBV4-1 and TRBJ2-7, with a tentative D call TRBD1 (6 bases). Germline V gives CDR1 MGHRA, CDR2 YSYEKL. V was cut by 1 base and J by 2 bases, with 12 bases left in between. The CDR3 consists of 15 residues. CDR3 nucleotides: TGCGCCAGCAGCCAAGTTGCAGGGGCTACCTACGAGCAGTACTTC. Its translation is CASSQVAGATYEQYF.

This sequence joins TRBV9 and TRBJ1-4; weak D call: TRBD1 (6 bases). V was shortened by 3 bases and J by 2 bases, with 14 bases between the two germline ends. The CDR3 length is 16 residues. Germline V gene sequence: CDR1 SGDLS, CDR2 YYNGEE. DNA of the CDR3: TGTGCCAGCAGCGGACGGTGGGGGGGCACTAATGAAAAACTGTTTTTT. This encodes CASSGRWGGTNEKLFF. Complete variable domain (other parts from reference TRBV9 and TRBJ1-4): DSGVTQTPKHLITATGQRVTLRCSPRSGDLSVYWYQQSLDQGLQFLIQYYNGEERAKGNILERFSAQQFPDLHSELNLSSLELGDSALYFCASSGRWGGTNEKLFFGSGTQLSVL.

This clone has only a few counts. The chain links TRBV11-1 to TRBJ2-5, with D tentatively TRBD2 (6 bases). Deletions cut 4 bases from V and 1 base from J, with 10 bases between. Germline loops: CDR1 SGHAT, CDR2 FQDESV (reference sequence). This CDR3 has 14 amino acids. The CDR3 loop is CASSSASAQETQYF. CDR3 nucleotides: TGTGCCAGCAGCTCCGCTAGCGCCCAAGAGACCCAGTACTTC.

This chain uses TRBV4-1 with TRBJ1-6; 7 bases map to TRBD1. The length of the CDR3 is 16 residues. Trimming took 3 bases from V and 7 from J; bases not matched to a gene: 9. Germline CDR1 reads MGHRA; CDR2 reads YSYEKL. CDR3 in DNA: TGCGCCAGCAGCCACCCAGGGGGGACGGGAAATTCACCCCTCCACTTT. Protein product: CASSHPGGTGNSPLHF.

CDR3 sequence: CATSRDDRDLGEQFF. The CDR3, as DNA: TGTGCCACCAGCAGAGATGACAGGGACCTAGGAGAGCAGTTCTTC. The genes are TRBV15 and TRBJ2-1; TRBD1 agrees at 7 bases. This CDR3 contains 15 residues. Germline CDR1 is LNHNV and CDR2 is YYDKDF (reference sequence). With 0 bases clipped from V and 10 bases from J, the junction kept 9 bases outside the gene matches.

This clone turned up a few times. The rearrangement uses TRBV7-9 and TRBJ2-1; TRBD2 matches at 9 bases. Germline V gene lookup returns CDR1 SEHNR and CDR2 FQNEAQ (reference sequence). This CDR3 has 15 residues. Unmatched junction bases numbered 0, after V lost 0 bases and J lost 3 bases. DNA for the CDR3: TGTGCCAGCAGCTTAGCTAGCGGGGGCTACAATGAGCAGTTCTTC. This sequence encodes CASSLASGGYNEQFF.

This clone was seen a few times. The chain has TRBV13 and TRBJ2-3; D gene ambiguous. This CDR3 has 16 residues. V gave up 7 bases and J gave up 1 base, with 18 bases separating them. Germline assignment: CDR1 PRHDT and CDR2 FYEKMQ (reference sequence). As DNA, the CDR3 is TGTGCCAGCAAGAATTACGTTGAGTCTCGCACAGATACGCAGTATTTT. Translating it yields CASKNYVESRTDTQYF.

This clone turned up a few times. The germline gene is not matched at one end of the junction; a read error may be the cause. The rearrangement links TRBV18 to TRBJ2-1; D gene uncertain. CDR1 is KGHSH and CDR2 is LQKENI in the germline V gene. The CDR3 sequence is 15 residues long. The CDR3 region has the DNA TGTGCCAGCTCCCCACTCCCTAGCTCCTACAATGAGCAGTTCTTC. This translates into CASSPLPSSYNEQFF.

V is TRBV2 and J is TRBJ2-4, with 8 bases lining up with TRBD1. CDR1 and CDR2 from the germline V gene are SNHLY and FYNNEI. V trimming: 6 bases; J trimming: 6 bases; junction bases outside the gene matches: 1. The CDR3 covers 12 residues. The CDR3 spells CASRQGANIQYF. DNA for the CDR3: TGTGCCAGCAGGCAGGGGGCAAACATTCAGTACTTC.

This clone was picked up a small number of times. V is TRBV5-1 and J is TRBJ2-1; D uncertain. The CDR3 has 13 residues. Germline values: CDR1 SGHRS, CDR2 YFSETQ. V was clipped by 2 bases and J by 6 bases, with 9 bases between them. This chain's CDR3 is CASSFPSFNEQFF. For the CDR3, the DNA is TGCGCCAGCAGCTTCCCTAGTTTCAATGAGCAGTTCTTC. Complete variable domain (other parts from reference TRBV5-1 and TRBJ2-1): KAGVTQTPRYLIKTRGQQVTLSCSPISGHRSVSWYQQTPGQGLQFLFEYFSETQRNKGNFPGRFSGRQFSNSRSEMNVSTLELGDSALYLCASSFPSFNEQFFGPGTRLTVL.